The 13 T cell receptor beta chains reported below all come from one sample, sequenced in a study of spatial heterogeneity in lung cancer. General observations from the study: Mutation counts in tumors were tracked by counts of expanded intratumoral alpha and beta TCRs.

Which antigens these TCRs recognize remains unknown. Time point described: sample taken at primary tumor resection. TCRdb fed the 5' RACE reads into MiXCR, producing one record per CDR3 protein. This table holds about 18,000 distinct CDR3 sequences, around 6.9% found once. The material was lung tumor tissue, obtained at surgery. The receptors stem from a female donor with early-stage non-small cell lung cancer.

This clonotype was seen many times. The CDR3 DNA reads TGTGCCAGCAGTTTATTTGTCGGGACAGGGTTTTCCTCTGGGGCCAACGTCCTGACTTTC. Translated, it gives CASSLFVGTGFSSGANVLTF. The rearrangement joins TRBV27 to TRBJ2-6, with 9 bases that match TRBD1. The CDR3 spans 20 residues. Looked up from germline, CDR1 is MNHEY and CDR2 is SMNVEV (reference sequence). With 1 base clipped from V and 0 bases from J, the junction kept 10 bases outside the gene matches. Combining the CDR3 with reference TRBV27 and TRBJ2-6 gives the whole variable domain EAQVTQNPRYLITVTGKKLTVTCSQNMNHEYMSWYRQDPGLGLRQIYYSMNVEVTDKGDVPEGYKVSRKEKRNFPLILESPSPNQTSLYFCASSLFVGTGFSSGANVLTFGAGSRLTVL.

This clonotype has a count of ten or more. This chain links TRBV2 with TRBJ1-2; the match to TRBD1 covers 9 bases. The CDR3 extends over 13 amino acids. The germline gives CDR1 SNHLY, CDR2 FYNNEI. Unmatched junction bases numbered 1, after V lost 4 bases and J lost 4 bases. The CDR3, as DNA: TGTGCCAGCAGTGGGGACAGGGTCTATGGCTACACCTTC. This gives the protein CASSGDRVYGYTF. Based on the CDR3 plus reference TRBV2 and TRBJ1-2, the full variable domain is EPEVTQTPSHQVTQMGQEVILRCVPISNHLYFYWYRQILGQKVEFLVSFYNNEISEKSEIFDDQFSVERPDGSNFTLKIRSTKLEDSAMYFCASSGDRVYGYTFGSGTRLTVV.

The sample holds many counts of this clonotype. This chain links TRBV19 with TRBJ1-1, with 12 bases identical to TRBD1. Germline CDR1 and CDR2: LNHDA and SQIVND (reference sequence). Trimming cost V 3 bases and J 6 bases; bases outside gene matches: 8. The CDR3 extends over 16 amino acids. Written as DNA, the CDR3 is TGTGCCAGTAGTATCGGGGGACAGGGGGCCGGCGCTGAAGCTTTCTTT. This sequence encodes CASSIGGQGAGAEAFF.

Many counts were recorded for this clonotype. This chain connects TRBV14 to TRBJ2-3; a weak D match, TRBD1 (5 bases). Germline values: CDR1 SGHDN, CDR2 FVKESK. V shed 1 base and J shed 6 bases, with 17 bases lying between them. This CDR3 contains 16 residues. The CDR3 nucleotides are TGTGCCAGCAGCCAAGTTCCAGGACATAGTAGGGATACGCAGTATTTT. Translation: CASSQVPGHSRDTQYF.

This clonotype was seen ten or more times. This chain uses TRBV7-2 with TRBJ2-7; TRBD2 aligns across 12 bases. CDR1 and CDR2 (germline): SGHTA, FQGNSA. V gave up 5 bases and J gave up 2 bases; unmatched junction bases: 10. The CDR3 sequence is 17 residues long. As DNA, the CDR3 is TGTGCCAGCAGCCAATCGATCGCTAGCGGGAGGGCCTACGAGCAGTACTTC. Its protein product is CASSQSIASGRAYEQYF.

By share of the sample, this clonotype is medium-sized. The chain couples TRBV5-4 to TRBJ2-2; 9 bases fit TRBD2. The germline V gene encodes CDR1 SGHNT and CDR2 YYREEE (reference sequence). The CDR3 totals 16 residues. Trimming cost V 2 bases and J 7 bases; bases outside gene matches: 9. The CDR3, as DNA: TGTGCCAGCAGCTTTGGCGGGAGGGCCTCAGGCGGGGAGCTGTTTTTT. Translation: CASSFGGRASGGELFF. Looking up the rest from reference TRBV5-4 and TRBJ2-2 gives the full variable domain: ETGVTQSPTHLIKTRGQQVTLRCSSQSGHNTVSWYQQALGQGPQFIFQYYREEENGRGNFPPRFSGLQFPNYSSELNVNALELDDSALYLCASSFGGRASGGELFFGEGSRLTVL.

This clonotype was seen many times. The chain joins TRBV4-3 to TRBJ2-7; D remains unclear. The CDR3 covers 15 residues. V lost 2 bases, J lost 1 base, and 12 bases lay in between. The V gene's germline CDR1 is LGHNA and CDR2 YSLEER. CDR3: CASSQLHAASYEQYF. CDR3 in DNA: TGCGCCAGCAGCCAACTGCACGCTGCTTCCTACGAGCAGTACTTC.

This clonotype was seen ten or more times. The V gene is TRBV7-8, the J gene TRBJ2-7; 8 nucleotides line up with TRBD2. Trimming at V came to 7 bases and at J to 3 bases, leaving 5 bases not matched to a gene. Germline V CDR1 and CDR2: SGHVS, FQNEAQ. The CDR3 loop spans 13 amino acids. The CDR3 here is CASTALADYEQYF. CDR3 nucleotides: TGTGCCAGCACGGCACTAGCGGACTACGAGCAGTACTTC.

This clonotype was recorded many times. The CDR3 DNA reads TGTGCTAGTGGTTTGGTACTTAGAGGGTTTGGCTACACCTTC. Its translation: CASGLVLRGFGYTF. This chain connects TRBV12-5 to TRBJ1-2; D is undetermined. CDR1 and CDR2 from the germline V gene are LGHNT and FRNRAP. Trimming pared 0 bases from V and 7 bases from J, leaving 12 bases between. The CDR3 covers 14 residues.

This clonotype has only a few counts. The rearrangement uses TRBV2 and TRBJ2-1; 8 nucleotides line up with TRBD2. This CDR3 is built from 14 residues. Germline-derived CDR1 and CDR2 are SNHLY and FYNNEI. V trimming: 11 bases; J trimming: 7 bases; junction bases outside the gene matches: 13. The CDR3 DNA reads TGTGCCTCCTTGGAGCGGGAGAGTCTGAATGAGCAGTTCTTC. Protein product: CASLERESLNEQFF.

This clonotype was counted many times. The rearrangement uses TRBV29-1 and TRBJ1-1; no firm D call. V was cut by 6 bases and J by 3 bases, with 8 bases left in between. Germline V gives CDR1 SQVTM, CDR2 ANQGSEA. The CDR3 runs 11 residues. The CDR3 DNA sequence: TGCAGCGTCTTGACGGACACTGAAGCTTTCTTT. Its translation: CSVLTDTEAFF.

This clonotype has ten or more counts. The chain employs TRBV10-3 and TRBJ2-7, with D unresolved. The CDR3 totals 13 residues. Germline CDR1 ENHRY, CDR2 SYGVKD. Trimming cost V 6 bases and J 2 bases, with 11 bases left between them. The CDR3 DNA reads TGTGCCATCAGGACGATGGGGACCTACGAGCAGTACTTC. Protein sequence: CAIRTMGTYEQYF.

This clonotype was picked up many times. The chain has TRBV21-1 and TRBJ1-5; the table's D gene call, TRBD1, was not cross checked with the DNA. TRBV21-1 is labeled a pseudogene. The CDR3 is 14 amino acids. The CDR3 nucleotides are TGTGCCAGCTCGAAAGGGGGTGTCAATCAGCCCCAGCATTTT. Amino acids: CASSKGGVNQPQHF.